Listed below are T cell receptor beta chains from one sample, sequenced in a study of metastatic and nonmetastatic thyroid tumors. TCRdb reprocessed the PCR reads via MiXCR. The sample shows around 23,000 clones, about 28% of them seen only once. The specimen was tumor tissue. Receptors originate from a male donor with papillary thyroid cancer or a benign thyroid nodule (not recorded which). Some clones in this sample may be carry-over from other donors' samples. Each CDR3 is given with its conserved first and last residue. The D gene is left open where the match is weak. Clone size is not always given. Where it is, it says once, few, many or a class for expanded clones.

v_gene	d_gene	abundance	j_gene	CDR3nt	CDR3aa
TRBV20-1	TRBD1	.	TRBJ2-2	TGCAGTGCTAGAGACGAACAGGGGTACGGGGAGCTGTTTTTT	CSARDEQGYGELFF
TRBV10-3	.	many	TRBJ1-5	TGTGCCATCAGTGAGGACCCTTATAGCAATCAGCCCCAGCATTTT	CAISEDPYSNQPQHF
TRBV7-9	TRBD1	.	TRBJ2-2	TGTGCCAGCAGTCTGGGACAGGGGGCTGAGGGGGAGCTGTTTTTT	CASSLGQGAEGELFF
TRBV6-1	.	many	TRBJ2-7	TGTGCCAGCAGTTCCGGGATGGCCTACGAGCAGTACTTC	CASSSGMAYEQYF
TRBV6-1	.	.	TRBJ1-1	TGTGCCAGCAGTGAAACGGAGAACACTGAAGCTTTCTTT	CASSETENTEAFF
TRBV19	.	medium-sized	TRBJ1-2	TGTGCCAGTAAGGACAGTAATCTTTATGGCTACACCTTC	CASKDSNLYGYTF
TRBV4-1	TRBD2	.	TRBJ2-1	TGCGCCAGCAGCCAATTTTTGGCGGGAGTGAAGGATGAGCAGTTCTTC	CASSQFLAGVKDEQFF
TRBV6-1	.	.	TRBJ1-2	TGTGCCAGCAGTGAAAGGGGTTATGGCTACACCTTC	CASSERGYGYTF
TRBV28	.	few	TRBJ2-1	TGTGCCAGCATTAACTCGGGCTCCTACAATGAGCAGTTCTTC	CASINSGSYNEQFF
TRBV2	TRBD1	few	TRBJ1-6	TGTGCCAGCAGTCCCGAAACAGGGGGAGGTACACCCCTCCACTTT	CASSPETGGGTPLHF
TRBV5-1	.	.	TRBJ1-1	TGCGCCAGCAGCTCCCCGGGAGGTGAAGCTTTCTTT	CASSSPGGEAFF
TRBV6-4	.	medium-sized	TRBJ1-1	TGTGCCAGCAGCCCGGGGGGAGTTAACACTGAAGCTTTCTTT	CASSPGGVNTEAFF
TRBV11-2	TRBD1	few	TRBJ1-2	TGTGCCAGCAGCCTTGACAGGGAGAGGCACTATGGCTACACCTTC	CASSLDRERHYGYTF
TRBV2	TRBD1	medium-sized	TRBJ2-7	TGTGCCAGCAGGGACAGGGGCTACGAGCAGTACTTC	CASRDRGYEQYF
TRBV28	TRBD1	few	TRBJ1-4	TGTGCCAGCAGTCGCCCTGGGACAGGTACTAATGAAAAACTGTTTTTT	CASSRPGTGTNEKLFF
TRBV5-1	.	.	TRBJ1-1	TGCGCCAGCAGCTTGGCCGGCAAGGAAACTGAAGCTTTCTTT	CASSLAGKETEAFF
TRBV5-1	.	.	TRBJ2-7	TGCGCCAGCAGCTTACGTTCGGGCGGGCCCTACGAGCAGTACTTC	CASSLRSGGPYEQYF
TRBV12-3/TRBV12-4	.	.	TRBJ2-7	TGTGCCAGCAGCGACGGGATGTACGAGCAGTACTTC	CASSDGMYEQYF
TRBV27	.	few	TRBJ1-5	TGTGCCAGCAGTTCAACGGGACCGAATCAGCCCCAGCATTTT	CASSSTGPNQPQHF
TRBV27	.	medium-sized	TRBJ1-2	TGTGCCAGCAAAGGAAACTACTATGGCTACACCTTC	CASKGNYYGYTF
TRBV2	.	few	TRBJ2-7	TGTGCCAGCAGTGCCCGGCAGGGGGGTTGGTACGAGCAGTACTTC	CASSARQGGWYEQYF
TRBV11-2	.	few	TRBJ2-6	TGTGCCAGCAGCTTAAGCCGGGCAGGGGCCAACGTCCTGACTTTC	CASSLSRAGANVLTF
TRBV24-1	.	.	TRBJ1-2	TGTGCCACCAGTACAGGAGGTTATGGCTACACCTTC	CATSTGGYGYTF
TRBV3-1	.	.	TRBJ2-7	TGTGCCAGCAGCCAAGGGTGGAGGGAGCAGTACTTC	CASSQGWREQYF
TRBV20-1	.	medium-sized	TRBJ2-5	TGCAGTGCTAGAGACTCCGGACACGGGGAGACCCAGTACTTC	CSARDSGHGETQYF
TRBV6-1	.	medium-sized	TRBJ2-3	TGTGCCAGCAGTGCGACGGGAGCGGTCACAGATACGCAGTATTTT	CASSATGAVTDTQYF
TRBV7-8	TRBD1	few	TRBJ2-7	TGTGCCAGCAGCGCCGCATGGACAGGGGGCGACTACGAGCAGTACTTC	CASSAAWTGGDYEQYF
TRBV10-2	TRBD2	few	TRBJ2-3	TGCGCCAGCTCTGAGCCGGGACTAGCTCCCTGGGATACGCAGTATTTT	CASSEPGLAPWDTQYF
TRBV29-1	TRBD1	few	TRBJ2-1	TGCAGCGTCCAGGGACAGGGGGATCCGTTCTTC	CSVQGQGDPFF
TRBV28	.	.	TRBJ1-1	TGTGCCAGCAGTCTAGGGGGGGACACTGAAGCTTTCTTT	CASSLGGDTEAFF
TRBV9	TRBD2	many	TRBJ2-3	TGTGCCAGCAGCGTAGGGGACTACACAGATACGCAGTATTTT	CASSVGDYTDTQYF
TRBV12-3/TRBV12-4	.	.	TRBJ1-6	TGTGCCAGCAGTTTTATCCTATACTCACCCCTCCACTTT	CASSFILYSPLHF